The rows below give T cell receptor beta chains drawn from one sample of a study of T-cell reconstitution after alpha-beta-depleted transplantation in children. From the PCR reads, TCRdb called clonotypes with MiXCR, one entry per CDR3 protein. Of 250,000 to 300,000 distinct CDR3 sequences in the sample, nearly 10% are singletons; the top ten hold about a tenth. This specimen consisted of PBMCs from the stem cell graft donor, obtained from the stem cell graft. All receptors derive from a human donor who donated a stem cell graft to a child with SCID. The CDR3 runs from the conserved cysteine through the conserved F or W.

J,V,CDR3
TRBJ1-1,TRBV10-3,CATGTGFMNTEAFF
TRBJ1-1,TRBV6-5,CASSLYRLNTEAFF
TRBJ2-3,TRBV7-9,CASSLAGGGDTDTQYF
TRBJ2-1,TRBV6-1,CASTKGQGAIFSYNEQFF
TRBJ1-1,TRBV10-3,CAKHDSYTEAFF
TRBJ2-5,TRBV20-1,CSARWAVQETQYF
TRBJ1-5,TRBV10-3,CAISEWERQDQPQHF
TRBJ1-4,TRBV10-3,CAIRDGRSNEKLFF
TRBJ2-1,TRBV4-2,CASSQTGTGGYEQFF
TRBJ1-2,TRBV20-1,CSALQGLQANYGYTF
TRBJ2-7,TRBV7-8,CASSPTGQAYEQYF
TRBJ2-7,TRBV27,CASSLSGGGLYEQYF
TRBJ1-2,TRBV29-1,CSGLDGYGYTF
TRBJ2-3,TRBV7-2,CASSPSVRMDTQYF
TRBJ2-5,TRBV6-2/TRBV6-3,CASSYTVTLPRETQYF
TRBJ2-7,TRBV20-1,CSARAGTGAAEQYF
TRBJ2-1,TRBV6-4,CASSESQQGAILF
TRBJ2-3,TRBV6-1,CASSPLAGTDTQYF
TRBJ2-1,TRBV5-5,CASSWIRDSQFF
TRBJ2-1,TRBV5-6,CASGLGGGFSYNEQFF
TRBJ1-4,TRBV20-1,CSARDQGATNEKLFF
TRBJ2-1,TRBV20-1,CSARGDWRRNEQFF
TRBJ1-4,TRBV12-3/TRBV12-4,CASRPPGTGSEKLFF
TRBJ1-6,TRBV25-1,CASSEDRDNSPLHF
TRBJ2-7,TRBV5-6,CASSFDRVSWSSYEQYF
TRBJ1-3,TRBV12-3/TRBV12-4,CASNWGDRGRGNTIYF
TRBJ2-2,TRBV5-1,CASSPAWKGDTGELFF
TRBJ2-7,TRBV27,CATSTGRSSYEQYF
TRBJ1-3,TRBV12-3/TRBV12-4,CASSRSGGTGNTIYF
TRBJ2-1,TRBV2,CASSEDRGSYNEQFF
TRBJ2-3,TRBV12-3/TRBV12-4,CASSQGTPRTDTQYF
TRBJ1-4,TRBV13,CASSRRDLNEKLFF
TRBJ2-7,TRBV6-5,CASSRTGVEQYF
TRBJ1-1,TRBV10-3,CAISEPRRLNTEAFF
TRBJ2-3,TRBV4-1,CASSQDGTGGAIDTQYF
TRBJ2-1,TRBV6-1,CASSSGGDNEQFF
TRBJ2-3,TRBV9,CASSPQGGRGAWDTQYF
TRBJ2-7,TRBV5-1,CASSFGVTYEQYF
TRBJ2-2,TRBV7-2,CASSLTRQGAWTGELFF
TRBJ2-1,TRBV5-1,CASSVRGDEDEQFF
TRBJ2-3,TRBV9,CASSVVGYEADTQYF
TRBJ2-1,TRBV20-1,CSWSASSYNEQFF
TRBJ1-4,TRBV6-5,CASRRVSTNEKLFF
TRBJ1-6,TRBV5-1,CASSLGAGRTNSPLHF
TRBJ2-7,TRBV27,CASSSRLAYEQYF
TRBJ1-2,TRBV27,CASAEGVDYGYTF
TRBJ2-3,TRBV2,CASSEAGRTLDTQYF
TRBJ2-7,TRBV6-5,CASSYSEAGYEQYF
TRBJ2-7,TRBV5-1,CASSLENYEQYF
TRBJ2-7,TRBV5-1,CASSFGDYEQYF
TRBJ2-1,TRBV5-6,CASSLARAPGEYRLGNEQFF
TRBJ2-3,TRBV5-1,CASSPSVGTDTQYF
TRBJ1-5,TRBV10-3,CAISETGSGNQPQHF
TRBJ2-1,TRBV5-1,CASSRGGNLNNEQFF